Here is one TCR beta chain with its context. The target antigen is unknown. This CDR3 spans 14 amino acids. The J segment lost 4 bases and the V segment lost 4 bases, leaving 4 bases of the junction unmatched. CDR1 LNHDA and CDR2 SQIVND come from the germline V gene (reference sequence). The data were taken from a study of cytomegalovirus exposure and HLA in healthy donors. Study-level points and caveats: Follow-up analysis seemed to connect common viral pathogens with several of the most significant clusters identified.

Researchers ran the PCR with 60 Vbeta and 13 Jbeta primers. Only in-frame clones appear in the TCRdb table, and some are missing; sequencing was by immunoSEQ multiplex PCR. The sample shows 85,000 to 130,000 clones, roughly three quarters of them seen only once. The chain carries TRBV19 and TRBJ1-5; 7 bases match TRBD1. Sequencing used PBMCs. The clonotype was recovered from a woman aged 35 to 49 in good health and CMV-seronegative. The CDR3 DNA is TGTGCCAGTAGTACAGGGACAGCAAATCAGCCCCAGCATTTT. Translated: CASSTGTANQPQHF.